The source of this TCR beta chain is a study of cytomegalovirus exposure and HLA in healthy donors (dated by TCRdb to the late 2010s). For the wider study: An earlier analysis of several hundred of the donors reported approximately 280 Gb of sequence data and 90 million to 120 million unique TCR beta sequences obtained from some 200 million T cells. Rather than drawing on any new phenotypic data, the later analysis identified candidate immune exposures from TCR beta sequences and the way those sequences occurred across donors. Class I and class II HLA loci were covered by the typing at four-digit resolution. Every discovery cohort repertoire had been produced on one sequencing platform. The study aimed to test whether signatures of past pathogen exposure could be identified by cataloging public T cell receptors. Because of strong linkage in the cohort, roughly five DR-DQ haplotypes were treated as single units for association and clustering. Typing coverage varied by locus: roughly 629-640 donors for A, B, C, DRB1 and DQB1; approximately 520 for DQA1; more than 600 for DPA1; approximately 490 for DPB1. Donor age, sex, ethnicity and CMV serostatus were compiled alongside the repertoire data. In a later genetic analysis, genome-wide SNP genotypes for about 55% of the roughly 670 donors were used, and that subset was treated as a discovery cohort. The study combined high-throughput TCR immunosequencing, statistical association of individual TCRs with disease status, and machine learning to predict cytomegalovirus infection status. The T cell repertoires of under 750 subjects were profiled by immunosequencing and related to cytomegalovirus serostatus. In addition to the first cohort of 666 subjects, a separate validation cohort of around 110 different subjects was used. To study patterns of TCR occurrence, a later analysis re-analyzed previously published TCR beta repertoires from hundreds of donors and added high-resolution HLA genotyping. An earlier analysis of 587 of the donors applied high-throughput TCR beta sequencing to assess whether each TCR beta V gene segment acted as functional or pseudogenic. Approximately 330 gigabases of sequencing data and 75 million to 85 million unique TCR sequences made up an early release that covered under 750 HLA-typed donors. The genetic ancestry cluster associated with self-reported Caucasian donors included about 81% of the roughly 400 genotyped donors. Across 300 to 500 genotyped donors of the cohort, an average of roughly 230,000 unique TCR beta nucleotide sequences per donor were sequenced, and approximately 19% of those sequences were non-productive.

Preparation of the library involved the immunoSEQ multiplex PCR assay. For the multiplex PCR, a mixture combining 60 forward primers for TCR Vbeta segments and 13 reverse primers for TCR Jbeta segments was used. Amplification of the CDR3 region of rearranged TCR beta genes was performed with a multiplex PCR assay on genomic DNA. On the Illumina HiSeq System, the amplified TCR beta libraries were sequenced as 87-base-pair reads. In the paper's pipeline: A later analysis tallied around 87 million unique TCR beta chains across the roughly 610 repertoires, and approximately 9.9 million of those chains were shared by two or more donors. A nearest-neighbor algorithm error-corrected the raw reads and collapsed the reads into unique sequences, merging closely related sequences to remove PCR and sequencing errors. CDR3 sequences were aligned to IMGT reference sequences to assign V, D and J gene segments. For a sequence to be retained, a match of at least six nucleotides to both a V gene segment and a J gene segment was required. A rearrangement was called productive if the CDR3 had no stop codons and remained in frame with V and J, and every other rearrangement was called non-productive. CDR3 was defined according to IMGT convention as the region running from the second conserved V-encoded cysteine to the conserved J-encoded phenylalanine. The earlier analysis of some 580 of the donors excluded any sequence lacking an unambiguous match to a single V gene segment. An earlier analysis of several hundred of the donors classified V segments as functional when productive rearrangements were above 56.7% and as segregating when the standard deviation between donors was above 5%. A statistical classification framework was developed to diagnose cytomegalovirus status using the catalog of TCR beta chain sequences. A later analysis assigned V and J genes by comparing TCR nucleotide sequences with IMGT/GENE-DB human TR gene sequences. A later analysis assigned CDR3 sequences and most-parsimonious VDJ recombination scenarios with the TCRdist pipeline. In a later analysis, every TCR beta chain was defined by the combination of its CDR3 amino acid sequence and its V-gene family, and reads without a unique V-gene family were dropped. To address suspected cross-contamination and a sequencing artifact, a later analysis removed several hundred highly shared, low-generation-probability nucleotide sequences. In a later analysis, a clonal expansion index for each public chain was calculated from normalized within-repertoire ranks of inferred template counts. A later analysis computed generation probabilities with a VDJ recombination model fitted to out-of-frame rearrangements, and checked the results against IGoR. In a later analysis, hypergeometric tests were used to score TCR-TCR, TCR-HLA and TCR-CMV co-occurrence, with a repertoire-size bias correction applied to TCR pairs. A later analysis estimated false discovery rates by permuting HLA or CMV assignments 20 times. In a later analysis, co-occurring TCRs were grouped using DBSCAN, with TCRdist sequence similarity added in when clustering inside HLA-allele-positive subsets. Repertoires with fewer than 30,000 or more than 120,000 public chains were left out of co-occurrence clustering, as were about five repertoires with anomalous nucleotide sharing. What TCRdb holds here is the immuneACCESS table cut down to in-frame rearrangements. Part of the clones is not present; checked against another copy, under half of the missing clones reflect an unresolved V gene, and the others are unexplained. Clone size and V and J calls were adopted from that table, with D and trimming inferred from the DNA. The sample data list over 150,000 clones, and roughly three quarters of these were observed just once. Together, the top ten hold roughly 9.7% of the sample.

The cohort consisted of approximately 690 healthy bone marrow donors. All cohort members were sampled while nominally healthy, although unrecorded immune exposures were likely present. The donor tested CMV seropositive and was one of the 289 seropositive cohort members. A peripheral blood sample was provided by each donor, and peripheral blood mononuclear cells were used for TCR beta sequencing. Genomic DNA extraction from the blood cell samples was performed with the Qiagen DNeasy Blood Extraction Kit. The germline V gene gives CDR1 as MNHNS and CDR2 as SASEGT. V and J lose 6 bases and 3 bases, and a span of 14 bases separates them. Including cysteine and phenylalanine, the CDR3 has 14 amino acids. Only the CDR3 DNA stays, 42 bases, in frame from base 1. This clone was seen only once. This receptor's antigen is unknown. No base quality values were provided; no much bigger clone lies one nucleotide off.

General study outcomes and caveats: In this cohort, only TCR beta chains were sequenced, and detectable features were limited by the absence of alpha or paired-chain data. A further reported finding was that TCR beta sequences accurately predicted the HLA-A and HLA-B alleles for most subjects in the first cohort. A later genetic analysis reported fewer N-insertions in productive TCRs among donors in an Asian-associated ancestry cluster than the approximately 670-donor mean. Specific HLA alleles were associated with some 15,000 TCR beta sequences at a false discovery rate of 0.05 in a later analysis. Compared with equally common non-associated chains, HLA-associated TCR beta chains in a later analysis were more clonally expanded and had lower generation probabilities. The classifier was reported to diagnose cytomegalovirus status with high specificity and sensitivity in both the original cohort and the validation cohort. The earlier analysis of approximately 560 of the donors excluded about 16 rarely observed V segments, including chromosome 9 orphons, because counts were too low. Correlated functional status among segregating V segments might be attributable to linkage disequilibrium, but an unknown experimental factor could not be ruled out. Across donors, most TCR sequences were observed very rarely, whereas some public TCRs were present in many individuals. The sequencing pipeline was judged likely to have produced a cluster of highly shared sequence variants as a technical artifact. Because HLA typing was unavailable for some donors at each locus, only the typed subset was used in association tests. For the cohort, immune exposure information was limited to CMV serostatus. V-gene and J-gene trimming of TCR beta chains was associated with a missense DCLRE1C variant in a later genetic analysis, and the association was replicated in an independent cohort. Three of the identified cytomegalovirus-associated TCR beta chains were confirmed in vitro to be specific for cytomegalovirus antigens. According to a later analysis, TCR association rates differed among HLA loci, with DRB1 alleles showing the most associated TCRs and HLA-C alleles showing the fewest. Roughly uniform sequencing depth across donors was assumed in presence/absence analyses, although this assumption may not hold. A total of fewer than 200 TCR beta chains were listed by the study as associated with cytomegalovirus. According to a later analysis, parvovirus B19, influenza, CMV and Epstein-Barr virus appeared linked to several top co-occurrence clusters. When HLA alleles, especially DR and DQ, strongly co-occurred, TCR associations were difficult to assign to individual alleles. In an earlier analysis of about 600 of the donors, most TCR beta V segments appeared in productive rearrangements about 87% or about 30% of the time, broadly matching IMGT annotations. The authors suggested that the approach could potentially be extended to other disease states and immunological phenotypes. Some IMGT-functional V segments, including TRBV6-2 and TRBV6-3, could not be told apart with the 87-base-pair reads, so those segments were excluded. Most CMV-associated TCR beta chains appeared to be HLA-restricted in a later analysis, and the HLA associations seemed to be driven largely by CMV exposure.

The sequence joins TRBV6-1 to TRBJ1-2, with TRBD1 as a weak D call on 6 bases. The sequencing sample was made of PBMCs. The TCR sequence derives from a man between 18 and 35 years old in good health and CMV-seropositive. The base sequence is TGTGCCAGCAGCTTAGGGGGGGTAGACTATGGCTACACCTTC. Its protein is CASSLGGVDYGYTF.